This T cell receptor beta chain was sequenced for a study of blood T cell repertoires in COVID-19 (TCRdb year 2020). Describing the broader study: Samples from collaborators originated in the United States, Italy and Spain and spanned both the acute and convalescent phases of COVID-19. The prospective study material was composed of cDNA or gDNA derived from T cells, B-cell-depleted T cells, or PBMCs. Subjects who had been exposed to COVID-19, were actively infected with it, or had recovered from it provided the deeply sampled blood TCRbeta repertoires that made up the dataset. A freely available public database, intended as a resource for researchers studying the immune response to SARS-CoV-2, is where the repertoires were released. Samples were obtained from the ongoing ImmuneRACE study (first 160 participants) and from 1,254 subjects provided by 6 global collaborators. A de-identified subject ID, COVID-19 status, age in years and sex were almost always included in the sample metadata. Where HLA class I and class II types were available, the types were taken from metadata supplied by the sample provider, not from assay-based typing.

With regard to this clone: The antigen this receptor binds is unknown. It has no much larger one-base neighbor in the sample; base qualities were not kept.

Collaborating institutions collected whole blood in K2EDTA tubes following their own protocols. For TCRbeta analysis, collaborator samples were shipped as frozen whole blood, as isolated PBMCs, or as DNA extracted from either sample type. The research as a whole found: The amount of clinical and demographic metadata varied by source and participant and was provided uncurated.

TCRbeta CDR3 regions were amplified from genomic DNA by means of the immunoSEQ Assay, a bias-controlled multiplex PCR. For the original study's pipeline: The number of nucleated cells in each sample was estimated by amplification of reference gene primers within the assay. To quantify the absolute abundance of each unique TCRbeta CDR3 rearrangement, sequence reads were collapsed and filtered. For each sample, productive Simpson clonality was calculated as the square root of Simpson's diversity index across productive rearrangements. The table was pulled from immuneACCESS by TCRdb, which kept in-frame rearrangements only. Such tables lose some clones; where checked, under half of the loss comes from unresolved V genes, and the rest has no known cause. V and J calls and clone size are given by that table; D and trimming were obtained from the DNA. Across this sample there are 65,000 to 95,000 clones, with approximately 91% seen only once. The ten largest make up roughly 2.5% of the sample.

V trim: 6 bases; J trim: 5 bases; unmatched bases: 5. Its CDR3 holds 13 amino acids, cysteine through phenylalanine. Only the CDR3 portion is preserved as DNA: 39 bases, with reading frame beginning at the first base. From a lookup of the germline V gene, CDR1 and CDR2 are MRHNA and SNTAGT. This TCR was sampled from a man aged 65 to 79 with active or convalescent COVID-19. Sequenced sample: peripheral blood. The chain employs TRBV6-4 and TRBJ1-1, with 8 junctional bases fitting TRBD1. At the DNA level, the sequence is TGTGCCAGCAGCTTGGACAGGGCGACTGAAGCTTTCTTT. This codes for CASSLDRATEAFF.